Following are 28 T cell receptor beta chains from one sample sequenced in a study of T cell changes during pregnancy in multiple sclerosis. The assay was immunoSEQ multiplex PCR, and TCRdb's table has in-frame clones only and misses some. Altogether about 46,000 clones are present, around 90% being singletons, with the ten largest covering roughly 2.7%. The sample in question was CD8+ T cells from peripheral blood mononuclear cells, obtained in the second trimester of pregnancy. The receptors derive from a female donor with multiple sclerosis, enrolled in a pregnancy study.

As DNA, the CDR3 is TGTGCCAGCAGCTTAGCTACAAGCTCCTACGAGCAGTACTTC. Protein product: CASSLATSSYEQYF. The chain recombines TRBV7-6 with TRBJ2-7; D remains unclear. Between the trimmed V and J ends, which lost 0 bases and 0 bases, there was a span of 6 bases. This CDR3 contains 14 residues. Germline-derived CDR1 and CDR2 are SGHVS and FNYEAQ.

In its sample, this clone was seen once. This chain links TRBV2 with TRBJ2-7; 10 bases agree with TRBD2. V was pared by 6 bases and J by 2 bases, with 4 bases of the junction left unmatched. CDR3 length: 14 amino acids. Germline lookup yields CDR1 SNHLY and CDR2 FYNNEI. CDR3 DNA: TGTGCCAGCAGAGGACTAGCGGAAACCTACGAGCAGTACTTC. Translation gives CASRGLAETYEQYF. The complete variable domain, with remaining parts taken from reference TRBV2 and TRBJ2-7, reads EPEVTQTPSHQVTQMGQEVILRCVPISNHLYFYWYRQILGQKVEFLVSFYNNEISEKSEIFDDQFSVERPDGSNFTLKIRSTKLEDSAMYFCASRGLAETYEQYFGPGTRLTVT.

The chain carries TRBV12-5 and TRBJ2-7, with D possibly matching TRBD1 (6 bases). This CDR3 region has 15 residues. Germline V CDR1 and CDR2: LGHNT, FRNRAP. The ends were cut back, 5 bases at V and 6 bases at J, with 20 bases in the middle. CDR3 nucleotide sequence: TGTGCTAGTGGTCCCCCCTCCGGGACATCGTCCGAGCAGTACTTC. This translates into CASGPPSGTSSEQYF.

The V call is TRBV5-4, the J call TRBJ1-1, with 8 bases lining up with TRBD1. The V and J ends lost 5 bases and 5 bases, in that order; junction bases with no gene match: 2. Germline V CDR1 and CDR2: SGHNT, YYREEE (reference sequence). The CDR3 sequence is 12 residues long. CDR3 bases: TGTGCCAGCAGACAGGGGGGGACTGAAGCTTTCTTT. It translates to CASRQGGTEAFF.

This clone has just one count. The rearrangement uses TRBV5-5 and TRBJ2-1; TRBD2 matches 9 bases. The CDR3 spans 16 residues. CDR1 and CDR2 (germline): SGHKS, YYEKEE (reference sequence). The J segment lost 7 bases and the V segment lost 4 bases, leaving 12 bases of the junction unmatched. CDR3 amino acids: CASSTGAGGSLNEQFF. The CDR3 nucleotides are TGTGCCAGCAGCACTGGAGCGGGGGGTTCCCTAAATGAGCAGTTCTTC.

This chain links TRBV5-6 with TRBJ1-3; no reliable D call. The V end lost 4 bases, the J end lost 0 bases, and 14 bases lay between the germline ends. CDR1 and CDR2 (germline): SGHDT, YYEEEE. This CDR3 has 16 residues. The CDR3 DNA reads TGTGCCAGCAGCACTTTGGTAAAGCCCTCTGGAAACACCATATATTTT. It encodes CASSTLVKPSGNTIYF.

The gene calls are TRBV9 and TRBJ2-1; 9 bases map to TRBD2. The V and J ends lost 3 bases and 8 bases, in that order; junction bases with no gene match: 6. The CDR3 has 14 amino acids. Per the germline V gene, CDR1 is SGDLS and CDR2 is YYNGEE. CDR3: CASSGAGGIDEQFF. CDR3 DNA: TGTGCCAGCAGCGGCGCGGGGGGGATCGATGAGCAGTTCTTC.

CDR3 in DNA: TGTGCCAGCAGTGATCGGGAACCCAATGAGCAGTTCTTC. Translating it yields CASSDREPNEQFF. The chain links TRBV6-4 to TRBJ2-1; D is possibly TRBD2 (5 bases). Germline CDR1 is MRHNA and CDR2 is SNTAGT. CDR3 length equals 13 residues. With 3 bases removed from V and 6 bases from J, the gap between germline ends came to 9 bases.

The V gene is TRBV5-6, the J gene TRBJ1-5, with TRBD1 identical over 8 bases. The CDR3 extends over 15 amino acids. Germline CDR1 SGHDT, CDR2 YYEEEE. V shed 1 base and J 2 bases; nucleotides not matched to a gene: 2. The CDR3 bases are TGTGCCAGCAGCTTGACAGGGGGAGGCAATCAGCCCCAGCATTTT. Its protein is CASSLTGGGNQPQHF.

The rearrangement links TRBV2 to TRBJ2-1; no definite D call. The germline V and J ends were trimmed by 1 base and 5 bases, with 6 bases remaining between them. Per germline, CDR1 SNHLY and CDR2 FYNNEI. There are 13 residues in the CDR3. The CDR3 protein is CASSEGLHNEQFF. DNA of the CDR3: TGTGCCAGCAGTGAAGGGCTTCACAATGAGCAGTTCTTC.

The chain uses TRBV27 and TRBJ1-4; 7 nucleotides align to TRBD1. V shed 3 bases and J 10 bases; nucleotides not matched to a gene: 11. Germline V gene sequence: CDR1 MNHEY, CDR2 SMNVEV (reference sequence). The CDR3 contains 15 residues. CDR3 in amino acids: CASSLRDSPSSKLFF. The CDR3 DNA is TGTGCCAGCAGTTTGAGGGACAGCCCATCCTCAAAACTGTTTTTT. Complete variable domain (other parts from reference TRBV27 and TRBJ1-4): EAQVTQNPRYLITVTGKKLTVTCSQNMNHEYMSWYRQDPGLGLRQIYYSMNVEVTDKGDVPEGYKVSRKEKRNFPLILESPSPNQTSLYFCASSLRDSPSSKLFFGSGTQLSVL.

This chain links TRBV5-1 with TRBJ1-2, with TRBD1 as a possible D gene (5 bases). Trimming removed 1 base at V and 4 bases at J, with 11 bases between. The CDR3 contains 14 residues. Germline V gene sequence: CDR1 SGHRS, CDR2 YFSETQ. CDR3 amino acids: CASSLLGEGYGYTF. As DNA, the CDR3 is TGCGCCAGCAGCTTGCTAGGGGAAGGCTATGGCTACACCTTC.

The CDR3 nucleotides are TGTGCCAGCAGCTCCGCGGGCGGCTCCTACGAGCAGTACTTC. It encodes CASSSAGGSYEQYF. J is TRBJ2-7 and V is TRBV7-9; tentative D call: TRBD2 (5 bases). V lost 4 bases and J 0 bases, leaving 10 bases between the germline ends. This CDR3 spans 14 amino acids. Germline V lookup: CDR1 SEHNR, CDR2 FQNEAQ (reference sequence).

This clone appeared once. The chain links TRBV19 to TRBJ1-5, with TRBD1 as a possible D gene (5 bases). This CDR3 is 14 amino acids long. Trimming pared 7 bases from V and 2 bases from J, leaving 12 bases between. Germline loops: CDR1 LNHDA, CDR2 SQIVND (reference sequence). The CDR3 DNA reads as TGTGCCAGTACTCCAGGGTGGGGCAATCAGCCCCAGCATTTT. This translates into CASTPGWGNQPQHF.

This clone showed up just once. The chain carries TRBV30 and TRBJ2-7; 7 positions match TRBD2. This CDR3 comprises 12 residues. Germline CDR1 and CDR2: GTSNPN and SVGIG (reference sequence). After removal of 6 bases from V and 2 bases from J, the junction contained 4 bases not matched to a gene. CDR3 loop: CACLGLAYEQYF. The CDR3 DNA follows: TGTGCCTGCCTTGGACTAGCCTACGAGCAGTACTTC.

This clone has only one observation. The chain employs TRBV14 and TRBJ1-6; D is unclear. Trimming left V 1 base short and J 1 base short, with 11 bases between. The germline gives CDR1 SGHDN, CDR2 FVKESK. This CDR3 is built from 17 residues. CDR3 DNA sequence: TGTGCCAGCAGCCAAGGTCTGAGCGGGTCCTATAATTCACCCCTCCACTTT. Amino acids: CASSQGLSGSYNSPLHF. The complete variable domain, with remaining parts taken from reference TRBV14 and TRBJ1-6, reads EAGVTQFPSHSVIEKGQTVTLRCDPISGHDNLYWYRRVMGKEIKFLLHFVKESKQDESGMPNNRFLAERTGGTYSTLKVQPAELEDSGVYFCASSQGLSGSYNSPLHFGNGTRLTVT.

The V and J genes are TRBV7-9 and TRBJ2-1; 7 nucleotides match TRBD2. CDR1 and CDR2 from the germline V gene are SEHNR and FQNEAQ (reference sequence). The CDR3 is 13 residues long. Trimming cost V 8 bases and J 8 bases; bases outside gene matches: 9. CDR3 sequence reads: CASAGLAVYEQFF. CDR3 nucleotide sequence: TGTGCCAGCGCGGGGCTAGCGGTCTATGAGCAGTTCTTC.

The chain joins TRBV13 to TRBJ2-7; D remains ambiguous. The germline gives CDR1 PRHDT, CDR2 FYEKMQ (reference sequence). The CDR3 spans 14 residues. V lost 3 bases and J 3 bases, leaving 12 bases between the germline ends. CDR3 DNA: TGTGCCAGCAGCTTGGCTAGTAAGGTCTACGAGCAGTACTTC. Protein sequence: CASSLASKVYEQYF.

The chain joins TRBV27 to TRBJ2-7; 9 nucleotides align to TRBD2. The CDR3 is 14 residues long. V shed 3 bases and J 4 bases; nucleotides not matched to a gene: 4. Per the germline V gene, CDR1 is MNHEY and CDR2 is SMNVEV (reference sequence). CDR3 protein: CASSLGLAAYEQYF. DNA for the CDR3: TGTGCCAGCAGTTTGGGACTAGCCGCGTACGAGCAGTACTTC.

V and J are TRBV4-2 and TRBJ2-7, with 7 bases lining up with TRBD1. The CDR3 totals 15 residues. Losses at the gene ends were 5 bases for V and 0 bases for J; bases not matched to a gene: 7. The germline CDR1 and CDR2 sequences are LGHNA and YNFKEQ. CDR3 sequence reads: CASSSRGTSSYEQYF. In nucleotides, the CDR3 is TGTGCCAGCAGCTCCAGGGGGACGAGCTCCTACGAGCAGTACTTC.

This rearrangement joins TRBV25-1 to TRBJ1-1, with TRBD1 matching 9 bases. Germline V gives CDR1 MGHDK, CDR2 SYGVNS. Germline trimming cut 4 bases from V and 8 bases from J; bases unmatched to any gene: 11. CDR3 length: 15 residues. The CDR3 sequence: CASSGPQGARSEAFF. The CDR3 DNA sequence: TGTGCCAGCAGTGGCCCACAGGGGGCCAGATCCGAAGCTTTCTTT.

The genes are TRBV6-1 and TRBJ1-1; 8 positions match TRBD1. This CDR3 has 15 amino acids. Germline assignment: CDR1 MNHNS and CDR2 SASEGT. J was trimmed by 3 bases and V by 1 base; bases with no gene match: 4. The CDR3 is CASSEEDRAYTEAFF. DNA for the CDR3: TGTGCCAGCAGTGAAGAGGACAGGGCGTACACTGAAGCTTTCTTT.

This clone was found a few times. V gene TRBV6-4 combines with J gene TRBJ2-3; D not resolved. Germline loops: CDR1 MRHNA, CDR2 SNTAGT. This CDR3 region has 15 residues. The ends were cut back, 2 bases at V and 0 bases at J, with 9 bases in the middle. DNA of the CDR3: TGTGCCAGCAGTGACAAGGCGGCAAGCACAGATACGCAGTATTTT. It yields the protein CASSDKAASTDTQYF.

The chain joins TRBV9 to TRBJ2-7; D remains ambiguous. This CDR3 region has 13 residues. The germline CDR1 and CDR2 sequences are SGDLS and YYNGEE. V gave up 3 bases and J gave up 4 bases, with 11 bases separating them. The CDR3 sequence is CASSAPSSYEQYF. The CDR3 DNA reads TGTGCCAGCAGCGCCCCCTCCTCGTACGAGCAGTACTTC.

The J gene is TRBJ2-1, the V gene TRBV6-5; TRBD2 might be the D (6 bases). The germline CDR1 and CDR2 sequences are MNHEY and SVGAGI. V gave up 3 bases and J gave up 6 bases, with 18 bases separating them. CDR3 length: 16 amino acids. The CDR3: CASSYSLGGASNEQFF. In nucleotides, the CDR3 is TGTGCCAGCAGTTATTCCCTAGGAGGGGCTAGCAATGAGCAGTTCTTC.

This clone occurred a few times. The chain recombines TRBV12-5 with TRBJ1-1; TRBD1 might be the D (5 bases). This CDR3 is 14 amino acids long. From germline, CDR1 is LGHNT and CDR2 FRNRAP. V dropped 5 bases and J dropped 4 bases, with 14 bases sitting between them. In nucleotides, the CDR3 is TGTGCTAGTGGTCCTTCAGGGTACGGCACTGAAGCTTTCTTT. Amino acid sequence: CASGPSGYGTEAFF.

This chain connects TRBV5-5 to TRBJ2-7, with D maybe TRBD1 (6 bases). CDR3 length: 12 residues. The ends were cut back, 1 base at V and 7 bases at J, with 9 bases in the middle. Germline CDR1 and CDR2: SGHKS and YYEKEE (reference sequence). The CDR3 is CASSLSGEEQYF. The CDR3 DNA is TGTGCCAGCAGCTTGTCAGGGGAAGAGCAGTACTTC.

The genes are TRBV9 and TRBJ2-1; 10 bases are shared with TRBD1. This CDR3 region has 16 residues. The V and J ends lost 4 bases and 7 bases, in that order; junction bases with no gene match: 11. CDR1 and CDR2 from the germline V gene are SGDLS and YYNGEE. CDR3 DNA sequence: TGTGCCAGCAGCCCAGGGACAGGGGTAAATTCTAATGAGCAGTTCTTC. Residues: CASSPGTGVNSNEQFF.